This T cell receptor (beta chain) stems from a study of human T cells and chemical hapten exposure (dated by TCRdb to the early 2020s). About the full investigation: For sensitization, 2% DPC in acetone was applied to a 2 cm by 2 cm area of upper inner arm skin. Patch testing was done on the upper back using Finn chambers containing 0.01% DPC, and results were scored after 6 days according to International Contact Dermatitis Research Group standards. Peripheral blood TCR repertoire changes were tracked in vivo in alopecia patients during primary and secondary sensitization to the hapten diphenylcyclopropenone (DPC). Most of the patients in the cohort were female, and the cohort covered alopecia areata with under or over 50% scalp involvement, alopecia totalis and alopecia universalis. Libraries were pooled for sequencing, and variation in per-sample TCR yields was attributed mainly to small differences in library volumes within the pool. Twenty-nine alopecia patients gave blood for TCR sequencing at one to four time points (pre-sensitization, 2, 6 and 24 weeks). Throughout the study period of 20 to 30 weeks, patients also received therapeutic DPC doses to the scalp every week. Patient blood was sampled pre-sensitization (week 0) and at 2, 6 and about 24 weeks after DPC sensitization. Summary of the overall study and its limitations: Significantly more large CDR3 similarity clusters were formed by expanded TCRs than by pre-sensitization or healthy control sets, consistent with antigen-driven responses. DPC sensitization did not change how many TCRs were above 1 in 1000 frequency, and no evidence was found of alterations in global repertoire structure. After repeated subsampling, the strength of the expansion versus patch-test correlation and the threshold at which it became significant changed. Patch test score correlated positively with the number of PT1 expanded TCRs, reaching significance at thresholds 8, 16 and 32 but not at 4. All patients had alopecia, a presumed autoimmune disease, so their immune response might differ from that of healthy individuals.

Library preparation was by RACE. The sequencer listed for this sample is NextSeq 500. During library preparation, unique molecular identifiers were attached to individual cDNA molecules so that TCRs could be counted quantitatively and reproducibly. Each blood RNA sample was used to sequence both TCR alpha and TCR beta chains. On the study's bioinformatics: The median number of TCRs per sample was roughly 98,000, ranging from about 23,224 to 700,000. V, J and CDR3 annotation of the TCR reads was performed with the Decombinator software suite. To make PS versus PT1 abundance plots, every sample was subsampled to the same number of TCRs (28,000). Expanded TCRs were defined as absent before sensitization and observed at least eight times at the 2-week time point. The raw public reads went through TCRdb reprocessing: fastp at Q25, MiXCR clone calling, in-frame beta chains kept. Here each entry gathers all rows of one CDR3 protein and keeps the most common genes and DNA. TCRdb, rather than the study authors, made the V and J calls. This sample comprises about 84,000 distinct CDR3 sequences, under 11% of them detected only once. Less than 5% of the sample belongs to the ten largest clones.

Trimming removed 4 bases from V and 2 bases from J; the gene matches leave 7 bases unexplained. The CDR3 runs 15 amino acids, cysteine and phenylalanine included. Of all the DNA, just the CDR3 is kept, 45 bases in frame from base 1. Based on the germline V gene (reference sequence), the CDR1 and CDR2 sequences are DFQATT and SNEGSKA. This sample's time point label indicates: patch test 2, 6 weeks after DPC sensitization. The treatment or condition label, read with the paper, signifies: therapeutic diphenylcyclopropenone sensitization with weekly scalp DPC. At each patch-test visit, blood was drawn before the patch test was applied. To be eligible, patients had to be aged 18 to 70, diagnosed with alopecia and judged suitable for DPC therapy, while pregnant patients were excluded. Total RNA was extracted from unfractionated whole blood that had been collected in Tempus Blood RNA tubes. This clonotype showed up many times. Which antigen it targets is not known. Base qualities are missing; no much larger clone stands one base away.

This chain joins TRBV20-1 to TRBJ1-2; 10 middle bases align to TRBD1. The clonotype was recovered from a woman in her 50s with alopecia areata. Some clones in this sample may be carry-over from other donors' samples. The sequenced sample was whole blood, obtained in connection with sensitization to the hapten diphenylcyclopropenone (DPC). The CDR3 here reads CSAIKTGGRNYGYTF. The nucleotide sequence reads as follows: TGCAGTGCTATTAAGACAGGGGGCAGAAACTATGGCTACACCTTC.